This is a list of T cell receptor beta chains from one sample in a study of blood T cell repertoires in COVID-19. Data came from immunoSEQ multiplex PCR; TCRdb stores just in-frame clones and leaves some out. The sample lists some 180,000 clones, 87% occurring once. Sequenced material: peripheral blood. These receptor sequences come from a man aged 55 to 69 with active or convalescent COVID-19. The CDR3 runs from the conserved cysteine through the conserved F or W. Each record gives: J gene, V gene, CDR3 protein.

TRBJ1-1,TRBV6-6,CASSSGGLGVTEAFF
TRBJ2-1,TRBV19,CASSIQGQGYNEQFF
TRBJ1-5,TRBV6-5,CASSRSRGSNQPQHF
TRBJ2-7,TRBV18,CASSPRDSTYEQYF
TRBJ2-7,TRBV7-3,CASSPRVGQGEVAEQYF
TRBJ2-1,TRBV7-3,CASSFLAGDYNEQFF
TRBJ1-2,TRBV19,CASRSRDTDGYTF
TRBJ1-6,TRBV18,CASSRDSDSPLHF
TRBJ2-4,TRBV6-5,CASSPRGSGKNIQYF
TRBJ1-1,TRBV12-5,CASGLYRTVNTEAFF
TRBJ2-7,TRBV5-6,CASSPRTVPLEQYF
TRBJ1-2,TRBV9,CASSPRGLSNYGYTF
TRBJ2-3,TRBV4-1,CASSQEYRTDTQYF
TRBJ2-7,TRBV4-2,CASSQPDGTSGSEQYF
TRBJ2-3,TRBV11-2,CASSLGQPSTDTQYF
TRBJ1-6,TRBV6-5,CASSSYNSPLHF
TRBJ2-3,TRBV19,CASSIPTSTDTQYF